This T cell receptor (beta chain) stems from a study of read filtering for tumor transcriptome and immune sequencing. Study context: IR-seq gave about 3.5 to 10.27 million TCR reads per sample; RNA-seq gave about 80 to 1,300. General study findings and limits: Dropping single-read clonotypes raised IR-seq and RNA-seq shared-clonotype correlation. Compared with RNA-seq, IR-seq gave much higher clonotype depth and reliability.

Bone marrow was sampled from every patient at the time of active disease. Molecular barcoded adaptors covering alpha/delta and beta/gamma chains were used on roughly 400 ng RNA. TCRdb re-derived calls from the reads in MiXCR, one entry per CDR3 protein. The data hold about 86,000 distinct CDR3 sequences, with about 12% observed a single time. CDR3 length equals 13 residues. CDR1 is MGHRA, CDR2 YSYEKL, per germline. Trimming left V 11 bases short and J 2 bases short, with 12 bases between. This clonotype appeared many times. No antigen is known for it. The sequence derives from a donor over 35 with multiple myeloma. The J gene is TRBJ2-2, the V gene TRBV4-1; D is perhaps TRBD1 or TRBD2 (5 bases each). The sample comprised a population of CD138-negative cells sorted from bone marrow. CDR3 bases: TGCGCCGTTATGGGACCCAACACCGGGGAGCTGTTTTTT. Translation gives CAVMGPNTGELFF.